What follows is one TCR beta chain and its context. The target antigen is unknown. These data belong to a study of cytomegalovirus exposure and HLA in healthy donors. Study-level information: The early release's HLA-typed donors yielded tens of millions of unique TCRs.

Study-wide points: TCR association rates varied by HLA locus in a later analysis, with DRB1 highest and HLA-C lowest.

The PCR contained 60 Vbeta and 13 Jbeta primers. Profiling relied on immunoSEQ multiplex PCR, and the TCRdb table lists in-frame clones only, not all of them. This sample has about 130,000 clones, with around two thirds found just once. This CDR3 has 16 amino acids. The trim removed 4 bases at V and 1 base at J, leaving 5 bases unmatched. Per the germline V gene, CDR1 is LNHDA and CDR2 is SQIVND (reference sequence). The sample comprised PBMCs. The receptor's source is a human donor in good health. This chain links TRBV19 with TRBJ1-5; 9 nucleotides match TRBD1. DNA of the CDR3: TGTGCCAGTAGTACTCCGGGACAGGGCAGCAATCAGCCCCAGCATTTT. Encoded protein: CASSTPGQGSNQPQHF.